A selection of T cell receptor beta chains follows, all from one sample in a study of shared clonotypes between healthy human individuals. Profiling relied on immunoSEQ multiplex PCR, and the TCRdb table lists in-frame clones only, not all of them. The sample has around 2,000,000 clones; about 95% are singletons. Sample: naive CD8+ T cells sorted from blood. The receptor set was obtained from a man in his late teens or twenties in good health. Each CDR3 is given with its conserved first and last residue. The D gene is left open where the match is weak. Where a row states a size, it is once, few, many or the class of an expanded clone; other rows omit it.

V gene,clone size,D gene,J gene,CDR3 protein,CDR3 DNA
TRBV9,-,-,TRBJ2-5,CASSGGETQYF,TGTGCCAGCAGCGGGGGGGAGACCCAGTACTTC
TRBV30,-,-,TRBJ2-4,CAWSVEGRSIQYF,TGTGCCTGGAGTGTTGAGGGCCGCAGCATTCAGTACTTC
TRBV10-1,-,-,TRBJ1-5,CASSEPVTLGNQPQHF,TGCGCCAGCAGTGAACCTGTGACATTAGGCAATCAGCCCCAGCATTTT
TRBV29-1,-,TRBD1,TRBJ2-5,CSVEGHYRGQLAETQYF,TGCAGCGTTGAAGGGCATTACAGGGGACAACTCGCAGAGACCCAGTACTTC
TRBV4-2,-,-,TRBJ1-2,CASSQEHSTNYGYTF,TGTGCCAGCAGCCAAGAGCACAGTACTAACTATGGCTACACCTTC
TRBV4-1,once,-,TRBJ1-1,CASSQAEAGYTEAFF,TGCGCCAGCAGCCAAGCTGAAGCGGGGTACACTGAAGCTTTCTTT
TRBV7-6,-,TRBD1,TRBJ2-7,CASSSGQGAYEQYF,TGTGCCAGCAGCTCCGGACAGGGGGCCTACGAGCAGTACTTC
TRBV30,-,TRBD1,TRBJ2-7,CAWGETGDTDEQYF,TGTGCCTGGGGCGAGACAGGGGATACTGACGAGCAGTACTTC
TRBV4-1,once,-,TRBJ2-2,CASSYSASGELFF,TGCGCCAGCAGTTATAGCGCTTCCGGGGAGCTGTTTTTT
TRBV6-4,-,-,TRBJ2-7,CASSVQGTYEQYF,TGTGCCAGCAGCGTACAAGGAACCTACGAGCAGTACTTC
TRBV5-6,-,-,TRBJ2-1,CASSLFAGYNEQFF,TGTGCCAGCAGCTTGTTCGCGGGATACAATGAGCAGTTCTTC
TRBV6-6,-,-,TRBJ2-5,CASSYGETQYF,TGTGCCAGCAGTTATGGGGAGACCCAGTACTTC
TRBV27,-,TRBD2,TRBJ2-1,CASSSPGRGSEQFF,TGTGCCAGCAGTTCCCCAGGGAGGGGTAGCGAGCAGTTCTTC